In its sample, the clone carrying this T cell receptor (beta chain) was seen a few times. This record belongs to a study of beta chain features in type 1 diabetes. Study as a whole: There was similarity between patients and healthy donors in age, gender and cell yields. Examined across all samples were almost 110 million sorted cells.

The whole isolated RNA underwent reverse transcription, so sequencing captured expressed TCRB transcripts. Clones were sequenced by immunoSEQ multiplex PCR, and TCRdb holds only the in-frame ones, with some missing. The data hold 600,000 to 650,000 clones, with 15% to 17% observed a single time. The authors sorted CD4+ naive, central memory, regulatory and stem cell-like memory cells via CD45RO/CCR7/CD25/CD127/CD95/CD27. Germline CDR1 and CDR2: SGHAT and FQNNGV. This CDR3 has 14 amino acids. V lost 2 bases and J 0 bases, leaving 6 bases between the germline ends. The chain recombines TRBV11-2 with TRBJ2-3; no clear D. This receptor was identified in a young man in good health. The sample comprised naive CD4+ T cells from blood. CDR3 sequence: CASSLYSSTDTQYF. Written as DNA, the CDR3 is TGTGCCAGCAGCTTATATTCTAGCACAGATACGCAGTATTTT.